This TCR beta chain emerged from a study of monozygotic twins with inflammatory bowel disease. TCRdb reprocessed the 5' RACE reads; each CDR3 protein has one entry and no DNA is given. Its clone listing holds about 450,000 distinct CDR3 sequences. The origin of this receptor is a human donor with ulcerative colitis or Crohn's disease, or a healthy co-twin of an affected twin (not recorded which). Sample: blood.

The CDR3 protein is CASSLVLLDSTDTQYF. The V call is TRBV5-1, the J call TRBJ2-3. This CDR3 has 16 residues. Germline CDR1 reads SGHRS; CDR2 reads YFSETQ.